This T cell receptor (beta chain) emerged from a study of blood T cells in healthy people across ages. There were at least 5 micrograms of total RNA extracted from every sample. The second PCR ran roughly 7 to 12 cycles with a sample-barcoded 5' primer and J-beta primers. TCRdb re-called the 5' RACE reads with MiXCR, one entry per CDR3 protein. This sample yields about 640,000 distinct CDR3 sequences, of which around three fifths are seen a single time; more than 35% belongs to the top ten. Regarding this clonotype: Its antigen is still unknown.

There are 15 residues in the CDR3. Between the trimmed V and J ends, which lost 0 bases and 0 bases, there was a span of 8 bases. Per germline, CDR1 SGDLS and CDR2 YYNGEE. General study points: With age, beta diversity per million T cells declined roughly linearly, significantly by 30 to 40.

The chain links TRBV9 to TRBJ2-3; no firm D call. The source material was blood. This TCR was recovered from a man between 60 and 70 years old in good health. CDR3 coding DNA: TGTGCCAGCAGCGTAGGTCCTACTAGCACAGATACGCAGTATTTT. Amino acids: CASSVGPTSTDTQYF.